This T cell receptor beta chain derives from a study of T cells in Graves' hyperthyroidism and ophthalmopathy (dated by TCRdb to the late 2010s). Some background on the complete study: Peripheral blood samples were taken at initial diagnosis, before any treatment was given. To identify TCR V-J signatures that set the groups apart, the researchers used a discovery cohort of 100 or so patients, made up of fewer than 50 with Graves' ophthalmopathy and 55 to 65 with stable Graves' hyperthyroidism. Prospective prediction of ophthalmopathy was tested in an independent validation cohort consisting of some 19 hyperthyroidism patients and 15 to 17 patients who later progressed to ophthalmopathy. The 75 to 100 discovery patients were randomly split 7:3 into training and test sets. In addition, the study compared T-cell repertoires in thyroid tissue and in blood from roughly 6 Graves' hyperthyroidism patients. Once sampling was done, hyperthyroidism patients were given methimazole at a starting dose of 30 mg daily, whereas ophthalmopathy patients were given high-dose intravenous methylprednisolone. The paper reports TCR Vbeta CDR3 sequencing of some 140 peripheral blood samples: 43 ophthalmopathy, under 80 hyperthyroidism and about 17 progressor patients.

From its cysteine to its phenylalanine, the CDR3 spans 15 amino acids. CDR3 DNA is the only sequence kept; it has 45 bases, read in frame from the first base. The junction shows trimming of 6 bases on V and 5 bases on J, and the gene matches do not reach 8 bases of it. Reading the germline V gene gives CDR1 ENHRY and CDR2 SYGVKD. Concerning this clonotype: Its antigen is unknown. Per-base quality was not reported, and no clone a single base away is much larger than it.

General findings and caveats noted by the study authors: A model built on a 13 V-J signature distinguished ophthalmopathy from stable hyperthyroidism, reaching about 88% sensitivity and under 84% specificity in cross-validation and 80%/75% in testing. No statistical method was used to set the sample size in advance, and investigators knew the group allocation. Most expanded thyroid clonotypes (frequency above 0.001) were also found in blood, which suggests that blood repertoires may mirror thyroid immune responses. In validation, the model predicted progression to ophthalmopathy with around 71% sensitivity and around 72% specificity, a median of about six months before onset.

Stable Graves' hyperthyroidism was defined as no progression to ophthalmopathy during 18 months of follow-up. Hyperthyroidism patients were aged 18 to 65 years and newly diagnosed, with disease duration of less than 2 months. Patients with uncontrolled infections, other autoimmune diseases, pregnancy or lactation were excluded. Diagnoses relied on clinical symptoms, serum thyroxine and TRAb, thyroid ultrasound and orbital computed tomography. PBMCs were separated from approximately 10 ml of fresh peripheral blood using Ficoll-Paque density gradient centrifugation. Total RNA was extracted with Trizol reagent, and quality was checked on an Agilent 2100 Bioanalyzer. The TCR beta CDR3 regions were amplified from RNA transcripts. The first round of RT-PCR for the TCR CDR3 was performed with the HTBI primer set and the Qiagen OneStep RT-PCR kit. Libraries were constructed in a second round of multiplex PCR, after which size selection and purification were carried out. Sequencing of the libraries was done on an Illumina HiSeq2000 using paired-end 100 bp reads. From the authors' description of their analysis: SOAPnuke was used to process the raw data, removing reads that contained adapters or uncalled bases, had a mean Phred below 15, or lacked an exact match to the constant primer or identifier. COPE v1.2.5 was used to merge high-quality paired reads, and clonotypes were defined as unique nucleotide sequences. Clonotypes were aligned to IMGT TRBV, TRBD and TRBJ reference segments using MiTCR v1.1. The analysis included only V-J combinations with a frequency above 0.0001, which together covered 99% to 99.2% of the repertoires. The TCS score was defined as the ratio of F50 (clonal expansion) to E x V (chaos), calculated using BLOSUM62-based TCRdist between CDR3 peptides within each V-J. Welch's t-statistics and random forest reduced approximately 520 V-J features to 10 to 15, which were used in a naive Bayes classifier (R e1071). The similarity between thyroid and blood repertoires was quantified using the Morisita-Horn index. The public sequencing data were trimmed at Q25 with fastp and processed into clonotypes with MiXCR by TCRdb, which kept only in-frame beta chains. One record per CDR3 amino acid sequence lists the most common genes and DNA. The V and J calls here are based on TCRdb, not the publication. A total of roughly 800,000 distinct CDR3 sequences appear in this sample, roughly 37% of them only once. The top ten clonotypes cover approximately 8.7% of the sample.

This receptor was identified in a man between 18 and 35 years old with Graves' hyperthyroidism. The sequence is built from TRBV10-3 and TRBJ1-5, with 9 bases matching TRBD1. The specimen was blood. The nucleotide sequence is TGTGCCATCAGGCCCGGGACAGGGAACGATCAGCCCCAGCATTTT. Its translation reads: CAIRPGTGNDQPQHF.